This passage covers 25 T cell receptor beta chains from one sample sequenced in a study of naive and memory T cell subsets. The beta constant-region primer was an equimolar mix of two oligonucleotides covering TRBC1 and TRBC2. TCRdb ran MiXCR on the UMI-ligation and nested PCR reads and lists one entry per CDR3 protein. The data contain about 85,000 distinct CDR3 sequences, about an eighth of them seen just once; the ten biggest clones take up 0.75% to 0.95%. Sequencing used central memory CD4+ T cells from blood. The receptors derive from a human donor in good health.

This clonotype was recorded many times. The chain joins TRBV6-5 to TRBJ1-5; D not resolved. In germline, CDR1 is MNHEY, CDR2 SVGAGI. The CDR3 covers 13 residues. V was clipped by 4 bases and J by 5 bases, with 9 bases between them. CDR3 coding DNA: TGTGCCAGCAGTTCAGTTAGGTATCAGCCCCAGCATTTT. Residues: CASSSVRYQPQHF.

This clonotype came up a few times. The CDR3 sequence is CASSLAGAGANVLTF. CDR3 DNA: TGTGCCAGCAGCTTGGCTGGGGCTGGGGCCAACGTCCTGACTTTC. The chain joins TRBV5-4 to TRBJ2-6; D remains unclear. This CDR3 spans 15 amino acids. V lost 0 bases and J lost 2, with 6 bases in between. Per the germline V gene, CDR1 is SGHNT and CDR2 is YYREEE (reference sequence).

This clonotype was observed a few times. The rearrangement links TRBV30 to TRBJ2-1; D unclear. The CDR3 consists of 11 residues. CDR1 is GTSNPN and CDR2 is SVGIG in the germline V gene (reference sequence). Trimming stripped 0 bases from V and 5 bases from J, with 2 bases between. The CDR3, as DNA: TGTGCCTGGAGTGTCCACAATGAGCAGTTCTTC. It yields the protein CAWSVHNEQFF.

The V call is TRBV10-1, the J call TRBJ2-1, with 12 bases aligning to TRBD2. This CDR3 has 15 residues. With 6 bases clipped from V and 8 bases from J, the junction kept 8 bases outside the gene matches. Germline V CDR1 and CDR2: WNHNN, SYGVQD (reference sequence). The chain's CDR3 is CASRSTSGRFDEQFF. The CDR3 DNA reads TGCGCCAGCAGATCAACTAGCGGGAGGTTTGATGAGCAGTTCTTC.

The rearrangement links TRBV20-1 to TRBJ1-1, with D possibly TRBD1 on 5 matching bases. The CDR3 runs 13 residues. The V gene's germline CDR1 is DFQATT and CDR2 SNEGSKA (reference sequence). V lost 8 bases and J 5 bases, leaving 18 bases between the germline ends. CDR3 sequence: CSTSQADTTEAFF. CDR3 DNA: TGCAGTACATCCCAGGCGGACACTACTGAAGCTTTCTTT.

This clonotype was observed a few times. This chain uses TRBV20-1 with TRBJ2-7, with no clear D. The CDR3 is 11 amino acids. V was shortened by 2 bases and J by 3 bases, with 5 bases between the two germline ends. Germline V CDR1 and CDR2: DFQATT, SNEGSKA (reference sequence). In DNA, the CDR3 is TGCAGTGCTAGACAGGACTACGAGCAGTACTTC. This gives the protein CSARQDYEQYF.

This clonotype was counted ten times or more. The rearrangement joins TRBV28 to TRBJ1-5, with no clear D. Germline V lookup: CDR1 MDHEN, CDR2 SYDVKM. The CDR3 loop spans 14 amino acids. Trimming pared 2 bases from V and 9 bases from J, leaving 14 bases between. The CDR3 DNA reads TGTGCCAGCAGTTTAGGCTCCGGACGACTGCCCCAGCATTTT. Encoded protein: CASSLGSGRLPQHF. Complete variable domain (other parts from reference TRBV28 and TRBJ1-5): DVKVTQSSRYLVKRTGEKVFLECVQDMDHENMFWYRQDPGLGLRLIYFSYDVKMKEKGDIPEGYSVSREKKERFSLILESASTNQTSMYLCASSLGSGRLPQHFGDGTRLSIL.

The table lists this clonotype with many counts. The V call is TRBV29-1, the J call TRBJ1-1, with D uncertain. Trimming shortened V by 4 bases and J by 11 bases, and 14 bases separated the two germline ends. Germline V gene lookup returns CDR1 SQVTM and CDR2 ANQGSEA. The CDR3 runs 11 residues. In DNA form, the CDR3 reads TGCAGCGTTGGGGCTGGGGTGGACGCTTTCTTT. It translates to CSVGAGVDAFF.

The table lists this clonotype with many counts. V and J are TRBV27 and TRBJ2-7; 10 bases map to TRBD2. CDR3 length: 17 residues. CDR1 and CDR2 (germline): MNHEY, SMNVEV (reference sequence). J gave up 6 bases and V 0 bases, and 11 bases lay outside the gene matches. The CDR3, as DNA: TGTGCCAGCAGTTTATCATCTAGCGGGAGTCTGGGGGGCGAGCAGTACTTC. Translating gives CASSLSSSGSLGGEQYF.

This clonotype was counted a few times. The chain combines TRBV7-9 with TRBJ1-4, with D unclear. Germline lookup yields CDR1 SEHNR and CDR2 FQNEAQ (reference sequence). This CDR3 is 12 amino acids long. V was pared by 5 bases and J by 6 bases, with 7 bases between. The CDR3 sequence: CASSGRDEKLFF. DNA of the CDR3: TGTGCCAGCAGCGGGCGAGATGAAAAACTGTTTTTT.

The rearrangement links TRBV20-1 to TRBJ1-4; 8 bases fit TRBD1. The CDR3 contains 14 residues. V lost 5 bases, J lost 8 bases, and 10 bases stayed unmatched. The germline V gene encodes CDR1 DFQATT and CDR2 SNEGSKA (reference sequence). In DNA form, the CDR3 reads TGCAGTGCTGCCGGACAGGGACGTAGCGAAAAACTGTTTTTT. Amino acid sequence: CSAAGQGRSEKLFF.

The J gene is TRBJ1-2, the V gene TRBV4-2; D gene uncertain. V was cut by 0 bases and J by 3 bases, with 8 bases left in between. This CDR3 contains 14 residues. Germline-derived CDR1 and CDR2 are LGHNA and YNFKEQ. The CDR3 nucleotides are TGTGCCAGCAGCCAAGATTACAGAGACTATGGCTACACCTTC. Protein product: CASSQDYRDYGYTF.

This clonotype has at least ten counts. V is TRBV10-3 and J is TRBJ2-5; 7 bases map to TRBD1. The V segment lost 4 bases and the J segment 2 bases; nucleotides outside the gene matches: 4. The length of the CDR3 is 14 residues. Germline V gives CDR1 ENHRY, CDR2 SYGVKD. CDR3 nucleotides: TGTGCCATCAGTGTTGGACAGGTACAAGAGACCCAGTACTTC. This gives the protein CAISVGQVQETQYF.

This clonotype was seen a few times. This rearrangement joins TRBV6-5 to TRBJ2-3, with TRBD2 as a possible D gene (5 bases). Germline CDR1 reads MNHEY; CDR2 reads SVGAGI. Trimming removed 2 bases from V and 6 bases from J, with 15 bases in between. The CDR3 covers 15 residues. CDR3 sequence (DNA): TGTGCCAGCAGTTACCGTCCGGGGAAAGGGGATACGCAGTATTTT. Its translation is CASSYRPGKGDTQYF.

Many counts were recorded for this clonotype. The V call is TRBV20-1, the J call TRBJ2-3; either TRBD1 or TRBD2 may fit D (5 bases each). Germline V lookup: CDR1 DFQATT, CDR2 SNEGSKA (reference sequence). CDR3 length: 11 residues. The V end was cut by 5 bases, the J end by 5 bases, with 8 bases between. CDR3 protein: CSAGTRDTQYF. The CDR3 DNA is TGCAGTGCTGGGACGAGAGATACGCAGTATTTT.

DNA of the CDR3: TGTGCCAGCAGTCACGAACAGAGAAATGAAGCTTTCTTT. This sequence encodes CASSHEQRNEAFF. The rearrangement joins TRBV6-5 to TRBJ1-1; D unresolved. CDR3 length: 13 amino acids. CDR1 MNHEY and CDR2 SVGAGI come from the germline V gene. V lost 5 bases and J lost 7, with 14 bases in between.

This clonotype was found a few times. The genes are TRBV4-2 and TRBJ1-4, with D uncertain. The CDR3 is made up of 16 amino acids. From germline, CDR1 is LGHNA and CDR2 YNFKEQ. Trimming pared 3 bases from V and 1 base from J, leaving 12 bases between. The CDR3 here is CASSHAGGGTNEKLFF. The CDR3, as DNA: TGTGCCAGCAGCCATGCAGGCGGAGGAACTAATGAAAAACTGTTTTTT.

The table lists this clonotype with many counts. The V and J genes are TRBV20-1 and TRBJ2-4; 10 nucleotides match TRBD1. Germline V gene data show CDR1 as DFQATT and CDR2 as SNEGSKA (reference sequence). This CDR3 has 13 residues. V lost 6 bases, J lost 5 bases, and 4 bases stayed unmatched. The CDR3, as DNA: TGCAGTGCGGTGACAGGGGGCCAAAACATTCAGTACTTC. Protein sequence: CSAVTGGQNIQYF.

This clonotype occurred a few times. This chain links TRBV7-9 with TRBJ1-4, with D possibly TRBD1 on 5 matching bases. CDR3 length: 16 amino acids. The germline gives CDR1 SEHNR, CDR2 FQNEAQ (reference sequence). Trimming removed 5 bases from V and 0 bases from J, with 13 bases in between. The CDR3 here is CASSDSALTTNEKLFF. CDR3 DNA sequence: TGTGCCAGCAGCGACAGTGCACTTACAACTAATGAAAAACTGTTTTTT.

This clonotype was seen ten or more times. The chain combines TRBV6-5 with TRBJ2-1; 8 positions match TRBD2. Germline values: CDR1 MNHEY, CDR2 SVGAGI. The CDR3 has 16 residues. J lost 1 base, V lost 6 bases, and 8 bases had no gene match. For the CDR3, the DNA is TGTGCCAGCAGGATGACCCGGGAGGGGTCCTACAATGAGCAGTTCTTC. This codes for CASRMTREGSYNEQFF.

This clonotype was observed a few times. This sequence joins TRBV5-1 and TRBJ2-3; 9 nucleotides line up with TRBD2. The J segment lost 6 bases and the V segment lost 0 bases, leaving 11 bases of the junction unmatched. From germline, CDR1 is SGHRS and CDR2 YFSETQ. The CDR3 is made up of 17 amino acids. The DNA of the CDR3 is TGCGCCAGCAGCTTGGCCGCGGGTAGCGGGAGTCGTGATACGCAGTATTTT. It encodes CASSLAAGSGSRDTQYF.

This chain joins TRBV21-1 and TRBJ1-5; the table names TRBD1, a call not compared with the DNA. TRBV21-1 is an annotated pseudogene. The CDR3 runs 16 residues. The CDR3: CASSNLPGTGNQPQHF. The CDR3 DNA reads as TGTGCCAGCAGCAACCTTCCCGGGACAGGAAATCAGCCCCAGCATTTT.

This clonotype came up a few times. This chain connects TRBV14 to TRBJ1-1; 9 bases match TRBD1. CDR3 length: 17 amino acids. Losses at the gene ends were 3 bases for V and 0 bases for J; bases not matched to a gene: 8. The germline V gene encodes CDR1 SGHDN and CDR2 FVKESK. CDR3 region: CASSHTGTGLMNTEAFF. The CDR3 DNA sequence: TGTGCCAGCAGCCACACCGGGACAGGGCTTATGAACACTGAAGCTTTCTTT.

The chain links TRBV5-1 to TRBJ2-3; D uncertain. This CDR3 comprises 13 residues. The V gene's germline CDR1 is SGHRS and CDR2 YFSETQ. The V and J ends lost 3 bases and 3 bases respectively, with 8 bases between them. The chain's CDR3 is CASSSPPTDTQYF. CDR3 DNA: TGCGCCAGCAGCTCCCCGCCTACAGATACGCAGTATTTT.

V usage is TRBV2 and J usage is TRBJ2-3; D uncertain. The germline V gene has CDR1 SNHLY and CDR2 FYNNEI. The CDR3 spans 15 residues. V lost 3 bases to trimming and J lost 5 bases, with 15 bases between them. The chain's CDR3 is CASSDVDRRVDTQYF. CDR3 bases: TGTGCCAGCAGTGATGTGGATCGCCGGGTAGATACGCAGTATTTT.